A single sample gave rise to the 14 T cell receptor beta chains below, sequenced in a study of blood T cells in healthy people across ages. Next came a second PCR, run for 7 to 11 cycles, which used a sample-barcoded 5' primer along with a J-beta primer mix. MiXCR was run by TCRdb on the 5' RACE reads, yielding one entry per CDR3 protein. The sample lists roughly 1.4 million distinct CDR3 sequences, approximately 63% seen once, with under 8.5% in the top ten. The sequenced sample consisted of blood. These TCRs come from a man aged 18 to 35 in good health.

The CDR3 here is CAISEAGQLSSPAFF. The CDR3 region has the DNA TGTGCCATCAGTGAGGCGGGACAGTTGTCATCCCCAGCTTTCTTT. V usage is TRBV10-3 and J usage is TRBJ1-1, with TRBD1 matching 7 bases. This CDR3 spans 15 amino acids. Germline CDR1 ENHRY, CDR2 SYGVKD. Trimming at V came to 2 bases and at J to 10 bases, leaving 13 bases not matched to a gene.

This clonotype was observed a few times. The gene calls are TRBV7-9 and TRBJ1-2, with no clear D. The CDR3 extends over 15 amino acids. Germline V lookup: CDR1 SEHNR, CDR2 FQNEAQ (reference sequence). V lost 3 bases and J lost 4, with 15 bases in between. In DNA, the CDR3 is TGTGCCAGCAGCTTGGTGAAGATCCCCGGCTATGGCTACACCTTC. Protein: CASSLVKIPGYGYTF.

The chain carries TRBV10-3 and TRBJ1-1; possibly TRBD1 for D (6 bases). V lost 2 bases and J lost 6, with 19 bases in between. The CDR3 has 16 amino acids. Germline V gene lookup returns CDR1 ENHRY and CDR2 SYGVKD. CDR3 DNA: TGTGCCATCAGTGAGGTGTCAGGGGTCTCAGAATCTGAAGCTTTCTTT. Amino acid sequence: CAISEVSGVSESEAFF.

The rearrangement uses TRBV11-1 and TRBJ2-5, with D possibly being TRBD2 (6 bases). The end of the DNA fits TRBJ2-7 better, so the J call may be wrong. CDR1 is SGHAT and CDR2 is FQDESV in the germline V gene (reference sequence). The length of the CDR3 is 15 residues. This CDR3 is CASSLTRDSPYEQYF. The DNA for the CDR3 is TGTGCCAGCAGCTTAACGCGGGATTCTCCCTACGAGCAGTACTTC.

This clonotype was recorded only once. This chain links TRBV12-3 or TRBV12-4 with TRBJ2-3; TRBD2 agrees at 8 bases. The CDR3 spans 14 residues. Trimming removed 7 bases from V and 5 bases from J; junction bases left unmatched: 8. The CDR3 protein is CASNLGGVLDTQYF. DNA of the CDR3: TGTGCCAGCAACCTCGGGGGGGTTCTAGATACGCAGTATTTT.

This chain joins TRBV20-1 and TRBJ2-7; TRBD1 might be the D (6 bases). This CDR3 comprises 16 residues. The germline V gene encodes CDR1 DFQATT and CDR2 SNEGSKA (reference sequence). Trimming stripped 2 bases from V and 5 bases from J, with 22 bases between. The CDR3 DNA is TGCAGTGCTAGATCCATAAATACAGGGCCTAGTGACGAGCAGTACTTC. Amino acid sequence: CSARSINTGPSDEQYF.

The CDR3 here is CASSQTGLGDEQFF. In DNA form, the CDR3 reads TGTGCCAGCAGTCAGACAGGGTTGGGAGATGAGCAGTTCTTC. The rearrangement joins TRBV27 to TRBJ2-1; TRBD1 aligns across 7 bases. CDR3 length: 14 amino acids. Germline V gene lookup returns CDR1 MNHEY and CDR2 SMNVEV (reference sequence). Germline trimming cut 5 bases from V and 8 bases from J; bases unmatched to any gene: 9.

This CDR3 reads CASSPSVAGDWNEQFF. As DNA, the CDR3 is TGTGCCAGCTCACCCTCAGTAGCGGGAGATTGGAATGAGCAGTTCTTC. V and J are TRBV18 and TRBJ2-1, with 9 bases lining up with TRBD2. CDR3 length: 16 amino acids. The trim removed 3 bases at V and 7 bases at J, leaving 10 bases unmatched. Germline CDR1 KGHSH, CDR2 LQKENI.

CDR3 bases: TGCAGTGCTAGGGATCTTGCGGGAGACCCCGCAGATACGCAGTATTTT. This codes for CSARDLAGDPADTQYF. The chain couples TRBV20-1 to TRBJ2-3, with 7 bases lining up with TRBD2. Germline values: CDR1 DFQATT, CDR2 SNEGSKA (reference sequence). V was pared by 3 bases and J by 4 bases, with 13 bases of the junction left unmatched. This CDR3 is built from 16 residues.

CDR3 DNA: TGTGCCATCAGCCCAACCAAGAGTTGGCCAGATACGCAGTATTTT. Protein product: CAISPTKSWPDTQYF. The chain couples TRBV10-3 to TRBJ2-3; D is uncertain. Germline lookup yields CDR1 ENHRY and CDR2 SYGVKD. V was trimmed by 6 bases and J by 4 bases, leaving 17 bases between them. The CDR3 is 15 residues long.

The chain employs TRBV27 and TRBJ2-5; 7 bases align to TRBD2. Judging by the DNA end, TRBJ2-7 fits better; the J call may be wrong. Germline V CDR1 and CDR2: MNHEY, SMNVEV (reference sequence). There are 14 residues in the CDR3. The CDR3 region is CASSTASGNCEQYF. The DNA for the CDR3 is TGTGCCAGCAGTACAGCTAGCGGAAACTGCGAGCAGTACTTC.

The CDR3 loop is CASSSRLAGALESRTDTQYF. The CDR3 DNA reads TGTGCCAGCAGCTCGAGACTAGCGGGAGCTCTCGAGTCCCGCACAGATACGCAGTATTTT. The genes are TRBV13 and TRBJ2-3, with 12 bases that match TRBD2. The CDR3 consists of 20 residues. The germline CDR1 and CDR2 sequences are PRHDT and FYEKMQ (reference sequence). Losses at the gene ends were 4 bases for V and 1 base for J; bases not matched to a gene: 15.

This clonotype was seen once. This rearrangement joins TRBV5-1 to TRBJ2-2; TRBD1 matches 9 bases. J was trimmed by 6 bases and V by 4 bases; bases with no gene match: 7. The CDR3 has 15 amino acids. Germline loops: CDR1 SGHRS, CDR2 YFSETQ. Here the CDR3 reads CASSPSGQGAGELFF. DNA of the CDR3: TGCGCCAGCAGCCCTTCGGGACAGGGCGCCGGGGAGCTGTTTTTT.

This rearrangement joins TRBV4-2 to TRBJ2-3; maybe TRBD2 (5 bases). CDR1 is LGHNA and CDR2 is YNFKEQ in the germline V gene. CDR3 length equals 13 residues. V lost 8 bases and J 0 bases, leaving 9 bases between the germline ends. This chain's CDR3 is CASGSSSTDTQYF. CDR3 in DNA: TGTGCCAGCGGGAGTTCTAGCACAGATACGCAGTATTTT.